The 17 T cell receptor beta chains reported below all come from one sample, sequenced in a study of beta chain features in type 1 diabetes. Study results and caveats: Type 1 diabetes patients showed a moderate but significant shortening of TCRB CDR3s in all four CD4+ subsets.

Reverse transcribing all isolated RNA meant expressed TCRB transcripts were sequenced. Produced via immunoSEQ multiplex PCR; TCRdb's table is partial and in-frame only. The repertoire includes around 280,000 clones, about 15% of them detected once, and 0.015% to 0.017% sits in the top ten. These receptors have no known antigen. The sequenced sample was naive CD4+ T cells from blood. Every receptor here comes from a man aged 18 to 30 with type 1 diabetes.

The rearrangement uses TRBV7-7 and TRBJ2-3, with 9 nucleotides matching TRBD2. Per the germline V gene, CDR1 is SSHAT and CDR2 is FNYEAQ (reference sequence). There are 15 residues in the CDR3. Trimming removed 5 bases from V and 0 bases from J; junction bases left unmatched: 3. CDR3 coding DNA: TGTGCCAGCAGCAATGGACTAGCGAGCACAGATACGCAGTATTTT. Residues: CASSNGLASTDTQYF.

The V and J genes are TRBV5-1 and TRBJ2-1; D perhaps matches TRBD2 (5 bases). Germline values: CDR1 SGHRS, CDR2 YFSETQ. This CDR3 region has 14 residues. The V and J ends lost 2 bases and 5 bases respectively, with 11 bases between them. As DNA, the CDR3 is TGCGCCAGCAGCTTCAGAGGGCCAGACAATGAGCAGTTCTTC. This codes for CASSFRGPDNEQFF.

Details on this clone: Other DNA sequences in the same sample also yield this CDR3. The J gene is TRBJ2-5, the V gene TRBV7-2; 7 bases align to TRBD2. With V trimmed by 1 base and J by 4 bases, 3 bases remained unmatched. The germline CDR1 and CDR2 sequences are SGHTA and FQGNSA. CDR3 length: 14 residues. CDR3 loop: CASSLGGGRETQYF. The CDR3, as DNA: TGTGCCAGCAGCTTAGGCGGCGGGAGAGAGACCCAGTACTTC.

The chain employs TRBV5-4 and TRBJ2-1; TRBD2 matches at 16 bases. This CDR3 region has 15 residues. Germline values: CDR1 SGHNT, CDR2 YYREEE (reference sequence). V gave up 4 bases and J gave up 13 bases; unmatched junction bases: 8. This CDR3 is CASSQTGTSGRDQFF. The CDR3 region has the DNA TGTGCCAGCAGCCAAACCGGGACTAGCGGGAGGGATCAGTTCTTC.

The CDR3 sequence: CASSVATTGRRTGELFF. The CDR3 DNA reads TGTGCCAGCAGCGTAGCTACAACCGGGAGAAGAACCGGGGAGCTGTTTTTT. The chain uses TRBV9 and TRBJ2-2; maybe TRBD2 (6 bases). The CDR3 consists of 17 residues. Trimming left V 0 bases short and J 5 bases short, with 17 bases between. Germline V CDR1 and CDR2: SGDLS, YYNGEE. The whole variable domain, filled in from reference TRBV9 and TRBJ2-2, reads DSGVTQTPKHLITATGQRVTLRCSPRSGDLSVYWYQQSLDQGLQFLIQYYNGEERAKGNILERFSAQQFPDLHSELNLSSLELGDSALYFCASSVATTGRRTGELFFGEGSRLTVL.

Only a few counts were recorded for this clone. V gene TRBV28 combines with J gene TRBJ2-3; D unresolved. This CDR3 region has 15 residues. Deletions cut 5 bases from V and 3 bases from J, with 15 bases between. The germline CDR1 and CDR2 sequences are MDHEN and SYDVKM. The CDR3: CASSPYPAETDTQYF. Written as DNA, the CDR3 is TGTGCCAGCAGTCCATACCCCGCTGAGACAGATACGCAGTATTTT.

The J gene is TRBJ2-7, the V gene TRBV9; maybe TRBD2 (6 bases). This CDR3 contains 16 residues. V was trimmed by 0 bases and J by 0 bases, leaving 13 bases between them. Per germline, CDR1 SGDLS and CDR2 YYNGEE. The CDR3, as DNA: TGTGCCAGCAGCGTAGGTTTGCGGGAAAACTCCTACGAGCAGTACTTC. Protein: CASSVGLRENSYEQYF.

The gene calls are TRBV28 and TRBJ2-3; 13 nucleotides agree with TRBD2. CDR1 MDHEN and CDR2 SYDVKM come from the germline V gene. The CDR3 extends over 16 amino acids. V was clipped by 7 bases and J by 7 bases; unmatched bases: 11. CDR3 protein: CASTSKATSGRNTQYF. The CDR3 bases are TGTGCCAGCACCTCAAAAGCGACTAGCGGGAGGAATACGCAGTATTTT.

This chain connects TRBV18 to TRBJ1-1; perhaps TRBD1 as D (5 bases). CDR1 and CDR2 from the germline V gene are KGHSH and LQKENI. This CDR3 has 14 residues. V was trimmed by 1 base and J by 3 bases, leaving 9 bases between them. The CDR3 protein is CASSPRAGHTEAFF. CDR3 sequence (DNA): TGTGCCAGCTCACCACGGGCAGGGCACACTGAAGCTTTCTTT.

The chain links TRBV7-6 to TRBJ1-2; D is perhaps TRBD1 (6 bases). Germline V lookup: CDR1 SGHVS, CDR2 FNYEAQ. The CDR3 covers 15 residues. Trimming pared 0 bases from V and 7 bases from J, leaving 15 bases between. The DNA for the CDR3 is TGTGCCAGCAGCTTAGCGCCTCAGGGGAGTATTGGCTACACCTTC. Translating it yields CASSLAPQGSIGYTF.

The chain is built from TRBV20-1 and TRBJ2-1; the match to TRBD2 covers 7 bases. The germline V gene encodes CDR1 DFQATT and CDR2 SNEGSKA (reference sequence). The CDR3 consists of 11 residues. The V and J ends lost 5 bases and 8 bases, in that order; junction bases with no gene match: 3. The chain's CDR3 is CSALTSYEQFF. CDR3 sequence (DNA): TGCAGTGCTTTGACTAGCTATGAGCAGTTCTTC.

A word on this clone: Additional DNA sequences in this sample encode the identical CDR3. The chain employs TRBV18 and TRBJ2-1; TRBD1 matches at 8 bases. Per the germline V gene, CDR1 is KGHSH and CDR2 is LQKENI. The CDR3 length is 15 residues. V lost 3 bases, J lost 2 bases, and 3 bases stayed unmatched. The CDR3 loop is CASSPGQGPYNEQFF. CDR3 DNA sequence: TGTGCCAGCTCACCCGGACAGGGTCCCTACAATGAGCAGTTCTTC.

The rearrangement links TRBV7-9 to TRBJ1-2, with D possibly TRBD1 on 6 matching bases. This CDR3 has 15 amino acids. Per the germline V gene, CDR1 is SEHNR and CDR2 is FQNEAQ (reference sequence). Trimming took 4 bases from V and 8 from J, leaving 20 bases between them. CDR3 bases: TGTGCCAGCAGCTCCCAGGGCACAGGGATTTACGGCTACACCTTC. It specifies CASSSQGTGIYGYTF.

The chain recombines TRBV30 with TRBJ1-1; possible D gene TRBD1, 6 bases. Germline lookup yields CDR1 GTSNPN and CDR2 SVGIG (reference sequence). The CDR3 covers 15 residues. V gave up 5 bases and J gave up 0 bases, with 16 bases separating them. The DNA for the CDR3 is TGTGCCTGGGTAGACAGGAGAACCTTGAACACTGAAGCTTTCTTT. This sequence encodes CAWVDRRTLNTEAFF.

A few counts support this clone. The gene calls are TRBV5-6 and TRBJ2-1; a weak D match, TRBD1 (6 bases). V lost 4 bases to trimming and J lost 5 bases, with 16 bases between them. The germline V gene encodes CDR1 SGHDT and CDR2 YYEEEE. The CDR3 is 15 amino acids. CDR3 DNA sequence: TGTGCCAGCAGCGTCCCTACAGGGTCGCACAATGAGCAGTTCTTC. Its protein product is CASSVPTGSHNEQFF.

V usage is TRBV30 and J usage is TRBJ2-1, with D possibly matching TRBD2 (5 bases). Trimming took 4 bases from V and 16 from J, leaving 23 bases between them. This CDR3 has 13 amino acids. Germline V gene lookup returns CDR1 GTSNPN and CDR2 SVGIG (reference sequence). The CDR3 nucleotides read TGTGCCTGGAATGTGGGCGGAGACCGGGGTCATTTCTTC. Translation gives CAWNVGGDRGHFF.

This clone was detected a few times. The chain couples TRBV6-6 to TRBJ1-5, with D possibly matching TRBD1 (6 bases). V lost 5 bases and J 5 bases, leaving 10 bases between the germline ends. CDR3 size: 13 residues. The germline V gene encodes CDR1 MNHNY and CDR2 SVGAGI (reference sequence). The CDR3 DNA sequence: TGTGCCAGCAGTACTCAGGGGTATCAGCCCCAGCATTTT. Amino acids: CASSTQGYQPQHF.